These 19 T cell receptor beta chains originate from one sample sequenced in a study of OX40 agonist ivuxolimab in advanced cancers. Some clones are missing from TCRdb's copy, which holds only in-frame ones; the method was immunoSEQ multiplex PCR. The data show roughly 40,000 clones, with roughly 78% seen just once and roughly 2% held by the top ten. The specimen comprised CD4+ or CD8+ T cells sorted from blood, sampled in a trial of the OX40 agonist ivuxolimab. The receptor source for this set is an adult with an advanced solid tumor such as melanoma, head and neck, liver or kidney cancer.

The chain joins TRBV4-1 to TRBJ1-3; D is perhaps TRBD1 (6 bases). The CDR3 spans 17 residues. V shed 3 bases and J shed 3 bases, with 18 bases lying between them. Germline-derived CDR1 and CDR2 are MGHRA and YSYEKL. CDR3 in amino acids: CASSHPRTDRFGNTIYF. The CDR3 nucleotides are TGCGCCAGCAGCCATCCCCGGACAGATCGTTTTGGAAACACCATATATTTT.

This chain joins TRBV27 and TRBJ2-7; D gene ambiguous. CDR1 is MNHEY and CDR2 is SMNVEV in the germline V gene (reference sequence). V was pared by 6 bases and J by 3 bases, with 18 bases between. This CDR3 contains 15 residues. The CDR3 region has the DNA TGTGCCAGCAGGACCCGGGCTACCCTTCGCTACGAGCAGTACTTC. The encoded protein is CASRTRATLRYEQYF.

The genes are TRBV11-2 and TRBJ2-2, with D possibly TRBD2 on 5 matching bases. Germline V gene lookup returns CDR1 SGHAT and CDR2 FQNNGV. The CDR3 has 16 residues. V was pared by 5 bases and J by 6 bases, with 19 bases between. The DNA for the CDR3 is TGTGCCAGCAGCCTAAAACGGGGAGAGGCCGCCGGGGAGCTGTTTTTT. This sequence encodes CASSLKRGEAAGELFF.

This clone was counted between two and nine times. This chain links TRBV5-4 with TRBJ1-5; the D is unclear. Trimming left V 3 bases short and J 0 bases short, with 7 bases between. This CDR3 comprises 14 residues. Germline CDR1 is SGHNT and CDR2 is YYREEE (reference sequence). In DNA form, the CDR3 reads TGTGCCAGCAGCTCGGGCTATAGCAATCAGCCCCAGCATTTT. Translating gives CASSSGYSNQPQHF.

This sequence joins TRBV5-1 and TRBJ2-7, with D possibly matching TRBD1 (5 bases). The CDR3 runs 14 residues. The ends were cut back, 4 bases at V and 4 bases at J, with 15 bases in the middle. CDR1 SGHRS and CDR2 YFSETQ come from the germline V gene. The CDR3 region is CASSVGQGSYEQYF. DNA for the CDR3: TGCGCCAGCAGCGTCGGTCAGGGTAGTTACGAGCAGTACTTC.

The chain carries TRBV21-1 and TRBJ1-5; TRBD1 was called by the table and not checked on the DNA. TRBV21-1 is reported as a pseudogene. CDR3 length equals 15 residues. The DNA of the CDR3 is TGTGCCAGCAGCAAAGAGGGGGCACGCAATCAGCCCCAGCATTTT. This sequence encodes CASSKEGARNQPQHF.

This chain links TRBV29-1 with TRBJ2-3; D unresolved. V was trimmed by 8 bases and J by 1 base, leaving 10 bases between them. Per germline, CDR1 SQVTM and CDR2 ANQGSEA. This CDR3 comprises 12 residues. CDR3 sequence: CSLKGGTDTQYF. CDR3 nucleotides: TGCAGCCTAAAAGGAGGCACAGATACGCAGTATTTT.

Only one count was recorded for this clone. The J gene is TRBJ1-5, the V gene TRBV28; no clear D. CDR1 MDHEN and CDR2 SYDVKM come from the germline V gene. The ends were cut back, 6 bases at V and 3 bases at J, with 3 bases in the middle. This CDR3 spans 11 amino acids. This CDR3 reads CASRTNQPQHF. CDR3 DNA: TGTGCCAGCAGGACCAATCAGCCCCAGCATTTT. Variable domain in full (rest from reference TRBV28 and TRBJ1-5): DVKVTQSSRYLVKRTGEKVFLECVQDMDHENMFWYRQDPGLGLRLIYFSYDVKMKEKGDIPEGYSVSREKKERFSLILESASTNQTSMYLCASRTNQPQHFGDGTRLSIL.

The J gene is TRBJ1-1, the V gene TRBV27; D might be TRBD1 (6 bases). The CDR3 covers 14 residues. The V gene lost 3 bases and the J gene lost 4 bases, with 12 bases spanning the gap. The germline V gene encodes CDR1 MNHEY and CDR2 SMNVEV (reference sequence). In DNA, the CDR3 is TGTGCCAGCAGTTTTAACAGGGTTCCCACTGAAGCTTTCTTT. This gives the protein CASSFNRVPTEAFF.

This chain links TRBV2 with TRBJ2-1; D assignment may be TRBD1 or TRBD2 (5 bases each). The germline CDR1 and CDR2 sequences are SNHLY and FYNNEI. The CDR3 loop spans 12 amino acids. V lost 6 bases, J lost 8 bases, and 11 bases lay in between. The CDR3 DNA follows: TGTGCCAGCAGGCTACGGGGCTATGAGCAGTTCTTC. It codes for CASRLRGYEQFF.

The chain combines TRBV28 with TRBJ1-1; unclear D gene. Trimming took off 3 bases at V and 0 bases at J, with 11 bases between the two ends. The CDR3 is 15 amino acids. Germline-derived CDR1 and CDR2 are MDHEN and SYDVKM. The CDR3 sequence: CASSLLGRLNTEAFF. CDR3 nucleotides: TGTGCCAGCAGTTTGTTGGGCCGCTTGAACACTGAAGCTTTCTTT.

This clone has only one observation. V is TRBV9 and J is TRBJ2-1, with D possibly TRBD2 on 6 matching bases. CDR3 length equals 14 residues. Trimming pared 0 bases from V and 8 bases from J, leaving 12 bases between. Per the germline V gene, CDR1 is SGDLS and CDR2 is YYNGEE. Here the CDR3 reads CASSVVGSSHEQFF. The CDR3 region has the DNA TGTGCCAGCAGCGTAGTCGGGAGTTCTCATGAGCAGTTCTTC.

This chain joins TRBV2 and TRBJ2-2; D is perhaps TRBD1 (6 bases). This CDR3 region has 15 residues. Trimming stripped 8 bases from V and 6 bases from J, with 19 bases between. Germline CDR1 SNHLY, CDR2 FYNNEI. CDR3 DNA: TGTGCCAGCGTCCGGGAACAGGGCAAGGCCGGGGAGCTGTTTTTT. Its translation is CASVREQGKAGELFF. The variable domain in full, completed from reference TRBV2 and TRBJ2-2, reads EPEVTQTPSHQVTQMGQEVILRCVPISNHLYFYWYRQILGQKVEFLVSFYNNEISEKSEIFDDQFSVERPDGSNFTLKIRSTKLEDSAMYFCASVREQGKAGELFFGEGSRLTVL.

V and J are TRBV19 and TRBJ1-4; 8 bases are shared with TRBD1. Germline V lookup: CDR1 LNHDA, CDR2 SQIVND (reference sequence). The CDR3 has 16 amino acids. After removal of 3 bases from V and 8 bases from J, the junction contained 11 bases not matched to a gene. CDR3 sequence (DNA): TGTGCCAGTAGTATCGGACAGGGATCTAATCTCGAAAAACTGTTTTTT. Its translation: CASSIGQGSNLEKLFF. Supplemented by reference TRBV19 and TRBJ1-4, the full variable domain reads DGGITQSPKYLFRKEGQNVTLSCEQNLNHDAMYWYRQDPGQGLRLIYYSQIVNDFQKGDIAEGYSVSREKKESFPLTVTSAQKNPTAFYLCASSIGQGSNLEKLFFGSGTQLSVL.

The V and J genes are TRBV6-6 and TRBJ2-7; 12 bases agree with TRBD2. Unmatched junction bases numbered 4, after V lost 6 bases and J lost 4 bases. This CDR3 spans 14 amino acids. Per germline, CDR1 MNHNY and CDR2 SVGAGI (reference sequence). The DNA of the CDR3 is TGTGCCAGCAGCTACGGGACTAGCGGGTACGAGCAGTACTTC. The encoded protein is CASSYGTSGYEQYF.

V is TRBV6-6 and J is TRBJ1-3; the match to TRBD1 covers 7 bases. V lost 6 bases to trimming and J lost 2 bases; unmatched junction nucleotides: 4. The CDR3 runs to 14 residues. From germline, CDR1 is MNHNY and CDR2 SVGAGI (reference sequence). The CDR3 bases are TGTGCCAGCAGCTCAGGACAGGCTGGAAACACCATATATTTT. This codes for CASSSGQAGNTIYF.

The gene calls are TRBV27 and TRBJ2-4, with 8 positions matching TRBD2. The CDR3 loop spans 16 amino acids. Germline V gene data show CDR1 as MNHEY and CDR2 as SMNVEV (reference sequence). V gave up 6 bases and J gave up 8 bases; unmatched junction bases: 15. This CDR3 reads CASRSGLAEGSDIQYF. The CDR3 bases are TGTGCCAGCAGATCCGGACTAGCAGAAGGTTCAGACATTCAGTACTTC.

The V and J genes are TRBV7-6 and TRBJ2-3; D may be TRBD2 (5 bases). In germline, CDR1 is SGHVS, CDR2 FNYEAQ. The germline V and J ends were trimmed by 5 bases and 0 bases, with 15 bases remaining between them. The CDR3 is 16 amino acids. The CDR3 loop reads CASSVRRGLSTDTQYF. The DNA of the CDR3 is TGTGCCAGCAGCGTCCGGAGAGGGCTTAGCACAGATACGCAGTATTTT.

The chain combines TRBV7-9 with TRBJ2-5; D remains unclear. The germline gives CDR1 SEHNR, CDR2 FQNEAQ (reference sequence). CDR3 size: 14 residues. The V end was cut by 1 base, the J end by 0 bases, with 6 bases between. CDR3 region: CASSLGEYQETQYF. CDR3 nucleotides: TGTGCCAGCAGCTTAGGAGAGTACCAAGAGACCCAGTACTTC. The variable domain in full, with the rest retrieved from reference TRBV7-9 and TRBJ2-5, is DTGVSQNPRHKITKRGQNVTFRCDPISEHNRLYWYRQTLGQGPEFLTYFQNEAQLEKSRLLSDRFSAERPKGSFSTLEIQRTEQGDSAMYLCASSLGEYQETQYFGPGTRLLVL.